The 4 T cell receptor beta chains in this list originate from one sample, sequenced in a study of CD8 T cells in ankylosing spondylitis. TCRdb passed the 5' RACE reads through MiXCR, listing each CDR3 protein once. The sample carries 500,000 to 650,000 distinct CDR3 sequences, roughly 5.3% recorded once. Their recognized antigens are unknown. Findings and caveats of the study: A TCR beta motif of roughly 8 highly homologous variants seemed to mark ankylosing spondylitis blood.

The specimen was blood, either unsorted or a sorted T cell fraction (not recorded which). The receptors come from a male donor with ankylosing spondylitis.

This clonotype was detected many times. The chain uses TRBV9 and TRBJ2-1; a possible D gene is TRBD2 (5 bases). V was shortened by 3 bases and J by 4 bases, with 14 bases between the two germline ends. From germline, CDR1 is SGDLS and CDR2 YYNGEE. CDR3 length: 15 amino acids. The CDR3 sequence is CASSETRTPYNEQFF. The CDR3 DNA reads as TGTGCCAGCAGCGAAACGAGGACTCCTTACAATGAGCAGTTCTTC.

This clonotype was observed at least ten times. The gene calls are TRBV10-3 and TRBJ1-1, with D perhaps TRBD1 (5 bases). The CDR3 contains 14 residues. Deletions cut 2 bases from V and 8 bases from J, with 15 bases between. The germline V gene has CDR1 ENHRY and CDR2 SYGVKD. The CDR3: CAISEPSNWGEAFF. The CDR3 DNA sequence: TGTGCCATCAGTGAGCCCTCCAACTGGGGGGAAGCTTTCTTT.

This clonotype showed up many times. V usage is TRBV5-1 and J usage is TRBJ1-1; D gene uncertain. This CDR3 contains 13 residues. The germline V and J ends were trimmed by 4 bases and 4 bases, with 11 bases remaining between them. The germline gives CDR1 SGHRS, CDR2 YFSETQ. CDR3 region: CASSPMASTEAFF. CDR3 nucleotides: TGCGCCAGCAGCCCGATGGCATCCACTGAAGCTTTCTTT.

The table lists this clonotype with many counts. This chain links TRBV5-1 with TRBJ2-1; weak D call: TRBD2 (6 bases). This CDR3 region has 16 residues. V lost 1 base to trimming and J lost 4 bases, with 15 bases between them. CDR1 SGHRS and CDR2 YFSETQ come from the germline V gene. CDR3 sequence reads: CASSLFPSDSYNEQFF. In nucleotides, the CDR3 is TGCGCCAGCAGCTTGTTCCCTAGCGACTCTTACAATGAGCAGTTCTTC.